This T cell receptor (beta chain) was identified during a study of blood T cell repertoires in COVID-19. On the study more broadly: The United States, Italy and Spain were the sources of the acute and convalescent COVID-19 samples. In each case, the material was cDNA or gDNA derived from T cells, B-cell-depleted T cells, or PBMCs.

Original analysis: It was from reference gene primer amplification that nucleated cell counts were estimated. Here immunoSEQ multiplex PCR was the method, and the copy in TCRdb shows in-frame clones only, minus some. V and J calls and clone size are given by that table; D and trimming were obtained from the DNA. Among about 98,000 clones listed, around nine tenths were seen once. This clone was counted a few times. The specimen sequenced was peripheral blood. This TCR derives from a man in his fifties with acute or convalescent COVID-19.

Here the CDR3 reads CAGTVFANTGELFF. The DNA for the CDR3 is TGTGCCGGGACAGTGTTCGCGAACACCGGGGAGCTGTTTTTT. The genes are TRBV30 and TRBJ2-2; 7 bases match TRBD1. V dropped 8 bases and J dropped 0; count of bases not matched to a gene: 6. Germline CDR1 reads GTSNPN; CDR2 reads SVGIG (reference sequence). The CDR3 is made up of 14 amino acids.